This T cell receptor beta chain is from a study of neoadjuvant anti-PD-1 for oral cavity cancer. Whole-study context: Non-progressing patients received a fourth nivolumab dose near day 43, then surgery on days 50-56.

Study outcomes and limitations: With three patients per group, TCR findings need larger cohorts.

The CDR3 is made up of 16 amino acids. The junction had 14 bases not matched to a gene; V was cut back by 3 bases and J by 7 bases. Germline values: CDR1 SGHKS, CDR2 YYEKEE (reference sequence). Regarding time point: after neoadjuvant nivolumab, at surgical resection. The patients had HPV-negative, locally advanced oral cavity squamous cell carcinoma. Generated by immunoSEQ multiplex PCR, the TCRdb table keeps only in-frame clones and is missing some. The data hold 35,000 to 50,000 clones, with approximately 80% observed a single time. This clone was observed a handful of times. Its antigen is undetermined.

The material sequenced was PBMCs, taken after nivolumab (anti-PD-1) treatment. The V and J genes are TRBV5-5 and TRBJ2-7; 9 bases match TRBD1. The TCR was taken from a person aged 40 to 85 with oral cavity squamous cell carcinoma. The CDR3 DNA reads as TGTGCCAGCAGCTCACAGGGGGCCAATAATCTTAATGAGCAGTACTTC. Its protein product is CASSSQGANNLNEQYF.